The rows below give T cell receptor beta chains drawn from one sample of a study of blood T cells in healthy people across ages. TCRdb redid the calling of the 5' RACE reads with MiXCR, one entry per CDR3 protein. The sample lists roughly 790,000 distinct CDR3 sequences; around 40% were seen once. The specimen sequenced was blood. The receptors derive from a woman aged 55-70 years in good health. CDR3s include the opening cysteine and the closing phenylalanine or tryptophan. D genes are given only for firm matches. Some rows mark clone size as missing; the rest say once, few, many or name a class of expanded clone.

size: -; V: TRBV3-1; D: TRBD2; J: TRBJ2-1; DNA: TGTGCCAGCAGACACCGAAACCGAGGAGGCGGGGGGACCTACAATGAGCAGTTCTTC; CDR3: CASRHRNRGGGGTYNEQFF
size: -; V: TRBV27; D: -; J: TRBJ2-7; DNA: TGTGCCAGCACCGAACCTACAGGGATGCAGTACTTC; CDR3: CASTEPTGMQYF
size: -; V: TRBV20-1; D: TRBD1; J: TRBJ1-2; DNA: TGCAGTGCTAGTGCGGGACAGCCATATGGCTACACCTTC; CDR3: CSASAGQPYGYTF
size: -; V: TRBV6-2/TRBV6-3; D: TRBD1; J: TRBJ2-7; DNA: TGTGCCAGCAGTTACGGTATCGGGACAGGGGTTTGGGAGCAGTACTTC; CDR3: CASSYGIGTGVWEQYF
size: -; V: TRBV5-1; D: -; J: TRBJ2-1; DNA: TGCGCCAGCAGCTTGCTGGCAGGGGAATCCTACAATGAGCAGTTCTTC; CDR3: CASSLLAGESYNEQFF
size: -; V: TRBV10-3; D: -; J: TRBJ1-5; DNA: TGTGCCATCAGTGTAACGGTGGGGAGCAATCAGCCCCAGCATTTT; CDR3: CAISVTVGSNQPQHF
size: -; V: TRBV29-1; D: -; J: TRBJ2-1; DNA: TGCATCGTTGTCGTGGGGGGAGACAATGAACAGTTCTTC; CDR3: CIVVVGGDNEQFF
size: -; V: TRBV5-1; D: TRBD1; J: TRBJ1-1; DNA: TGCGCCAGCAGCATCCGGGACAGGGTCACTGAAGCTTTCTTT; CDR3: CASSIRDRVTEAFF
size: -; V: TRBV20-1; D: TRBD2; J: TRBJ2-1; DNA: TGCAGTGCCACCGCCATAGCGGGGGCCTACAATGAGCAGTTCTTC; CDR3: CSATAIAGAYNEQFF
size: -; V: TRBV20-1; D: -; J: TRBJ1-6; DNA: TGCAGTGCGTTCGCCGTGGCGAATTCACCCCTCCACTTT; CDR3: CSAFAVANSPLHF
size: -; V: TRBV29-1; D: -; J: TRBJ2-5; DNA: TGCAGCGTTAGGGGGTCGGGGGAGACCCAGTACTTC; CDR3: CSVRGSGETQYF
size: -; V: TRBV7-8; D: TRBD1; J: TRBJ1-5; DNA: TGTGCCAGCAGCTTAGCCGGGGGACAGGGCAATCAGCCCCTGCATTTT; CDR3: CASSLAGGQGNQPLHF
size: -; V: TRBV4-2; D: TRBD1; J: TRBJ1-1; DNA: TGTGCCAGCAGCCAAGATGAGGGGGCGAACACTGAAGCTTTCTTT; CDR3: CASSQDEGANTEAFF
size: -; V: TRBV5-1; D: TRBD1; J: TRBJ2-7; DNA: TGCGCCAGCAAAGGTACAGGGGGCCGGGAGGCCCAGTACTTC; CDR3: CASKGTGGREAQYF
size: few; V: TRBV12-3/TRBV12-4; D: -; J: TRBJ2-5; DNA: TGTGCCAGCAGTTTATCTCCTTGGTCGGAGACCCAGTACTTC; CDR3: CASSLSPWSETQYF
size: -; V: TRBV6-1; D: TRBD2; J: TRBJ2-1; DNA: TGTGCCAGCACTCTTGGACTAGCGAGACCCAATGAGCAGTTCTTC; CDR3: CASTLGLARPNEQFF
size: -; V: TRBV20-1; D: -; J: TRBJ2-5; DNA: TGCAGTGCTACTCCCGGGACCGCCGAAGAGACCCAGTACTTC; CDR3: CSATPGTAEETQYF
size: -; V: TRBV28; D: TRBD2; J: TRBJ2-1; DNA: TGTGCCAGCAGTTTACACACTAGCGGATCCTACAAGGAGCAGTTCTTC; CDR3: CASSLHTSGSYKEQFF
size: -; V: TRBV12-3/TRBV12-4; D: TRBD2; J: TRBJ2-7; DNA: TGTGCCAGCAGTTTTGGGGGGGCGACTAGCGGCTACGAGCAGTACTTC; CDR3: CASSFGGATSGYEQYF
size: once; V: TRBV2; D: -; J: TRBJ2-5; DNA: TGTGCCAGCAGTCCTCGCTCCGGAGGGAGCAATGAGCAGTACTTC; CDR3: CASSPRSGGSNEQYF
size: few; V: TRBV3-1; D: TRBD2; J: TRBJ2-4; DNA: TGTGCCAGCAGCCTAACTAGCGGGGGGACCAAAAACATTCAGTACTTC; CDR3: CASSLTSGGTKNIQYF
size: -; V: TRBV5-1; D: -; J: TRBJ2-2; DNA: TGCGCCAGCAGCTTGGAACGGGGAGTTGACACCGGGGAGCTGTTTTTT; CDR3: CASSLERGVDTGELFF
size: many; V: TRBV29-1; D: TRBD2; J: TRBJ2-5; DNA: TGCAGCGTCCCTCTCGGGGGGGAGACCCAGTACTTC; CDR3: CSVPLGGETQYF
size: -; V: TRBV6-2/TRBV6-3; D: -; J: TRBJ1-1; DNA: TGTGCCAGCAGTTACTCGGCAGGCCTACGCTTGAACACTGAAGCTTTCTTT; CDR3: CASSYSAGLRLNTEAFF
size: -; V: TRBV7-2; D: TRBD1; J: TRBJ1-6; DNA: TGTGCCAGCAGCCGCGACCTCCTTAGACAGGGAGAATCACCCCTCCACTTT; CDR3: CASSRDLLRQGESPLHF
size: -; V: TRBV9; D: -; J: TRBJ2-7; DNA: TGTGCCAGCAGCCAGGGGTCATCTAGCGACGAGCAGTACTTC; CDR3: CASSQGSSSDEQYF
size: few; V: TRBV10-2; D: -; J: TRBJ1-2; DNA: TGCGCCAGCAGTGAGCCTCCGAAGGGCTACACCTTC; CDR3: CASSEPPKGYTF
size: once; V: TRBV9; D: -; J: TRBJ2-3; DNA: TGTGCCGGCAGCGTAGCAGTGGGACATCCTACAGATACGCAGTATTTT; CDR3: CAGSVAVGHPTDTQYF
size: -; V: TRBV20-1; D: -; J: TRBJ2-7; DNA: TGCAGTGCTAGAGATTTAGGCAGAGAACTATCCTACGAGCAGTACTTC; CDR3: CSARDLGRELSYEQYF
size: -; V: TRBV15; D: TRBD2; J: TRBJ2-5; DNA: TGTGCCACCAGCAGAGAGAGCGGGAGCCTTGGGGAGACCCAGTACTTC; CDR3: CATSRESGSLGETQYF
size: many; V: TRBV6-2/TRBV6-3; D: TRBD1; J: TRBJ2-1; DNA: TGTGCCAGCAGTTCTGCTCCGGGACAGCCCTACAATGAGCAGTTCTTC; CDR3: CASSSAPGQPYNEQFF
size: many; V: TRBV7-9; D: -; J: TRBJ2-3; DNA: TGTGCCAGCAGCTTACAGGGCACAGATACGCAGTATTTT; CDR3: CASSLQGTDTQYF
size: -; V: TRBV11-2; D: -; J: TRBJ2-7; DNA: TGTGCCAGCAGCTTAAGTACAAATACCTACGAGCAGTACTTC; CDR3: CASSLSTNTYEQYF
size: many; V: TRBV3-1; D: -; J: TRBJ2-1; DNA: TGTGCCAGCAGCGACCGAGGGAGCTCCTACAATGAGCAGTTCTTC; CDR3: CASSDRGSSYNEQFF
size: few; V: TRBV3-1; D: TRBD1; J: TRBJ1-1; DNA: TGTGCCAGCAGCCAAACAGGGGGCTGGAACACTGAAGCTTTCTTT; CDR3: CASSQTGGWNTEAFF
size: -; V: TRBV12-3/TRBV12-4; D: -; J: TRBJ1-5; DNA: TGTGCCAGCAGTAAGAAGAATCAGCCCCAGCATTTT; CDR3: CASSKKNQPQHF
size: many; V: TRBV20-1; D: -; J: TRBJ1-5; DNA: TGCAGTGCCCAGTCCCGGACTGATCTCCAGCCCCAGCATTTT; CDR3: CSAQSRTDLQPQHF
size: few; V: TRBV27; D: TRBD2; J: TRBJ2-1; DNA: TGTGCCAGCAGTTTAGGGCCCAGCGGGGCCCTTCATGAGCAGTTCTTC; CDR3: CASSLGPSGALHEQFF
size: few; V: TRBV25-1; D: -; J: TRBJ1-2; DNA: TGTGCCAGCAGTGAGAACAGGGATGGCTACACCTTC; CDR3: CASSENRDGYTF
size: few; V: TRBV20-1; D: TRBD1; J: TRBJ1-1; DNA: TGCAGTGCTCACCCGACAGGGATGAACACTGAAGCTTTCTTT; CDR3: CSAHPTGMNTEAFF